The TCR beta chain described here comes from a study of blood T cell repertoires in COVID-19. Overall study: From the United States, Italy and Spain came samples of acute and convalescent COVID-19. PBMCs, B-cell-depleted T cells, or T cells were the source of the cDNA or gDNA that made up the material.

Germline CDR1 is SGHTA and CDR2 is FQGNSA. This CDR3 has 13 amino acids. The germline V and J ends were trimmed by 4 bases and 0 bases, with 7 bases remaining between them. Using immunoSEQ multiplex PCR, the repertoire was profiled, and TCRdb retains in-frame clones only, with some absent. The table has around 15,000 clones, roughly four fifths seen once. The TCR comes from a man aged 55-75 years with acute or convalescent COVID-19. The material sequenced was peripheral blood. The J gene is TRBJ2-7, the V gene TRBV7-2, with D hard to call. CDR3 DNA: TGTGCCAGCAGCTCTACGGTCTCCTACGAGCAGTACTTC. This gives the protein CASSSTVSYEQYF. The variable domain in full, completed from reference TRBV7-2 and TRBJ2-7, reads GAGVSQSPSNKVTEKGKDVELRCDPISGHTALYWYRQSLGQGLEFLIYFQGNSAPDKSGLPSDRFSAERTGGSVSTLTIQRTQQEDSAVYLCASSSTVSYEQYFGPGTRLTVT.